Listed here are 3 T cell receptor beta chains from one sample, sequenced in a study of T cell responses to AZD1222 COVID-19 vaccine. The method was immunoSEQ multiplex PCR; TCRdb's version includes in-frame clones alone and lacks a portion of them. The sample has roughly 180,000 clones, roughly 93% seen once. The source was peripheral blood, collected on day 0 of AZD1222 vaccination. Source of these receptors: an adult in good health.

V gene TRBV19 combines with J gene TRBJ1-4, with D perhaps matching TRBD1 (5 bases). The CDR3 covers 15 residues. V shed 3 bases and J shed 7 bases, with 15 bases lying between them. Germline lookup yields CDR1 LNHDA and CDR2 SQIVND (reference sequence). The CDR3 DNA follows: TGTGCCAGTAGTATCGCAATACCGAGGGGTGAAAAACTGTTTTTT. Translating gives CASSIAIPRGEKLFF.

The chain combines TRBV6-5 with TRBJ1-2; D gene unclear. V was shortened by 0 bases and J by 4 bases, with 12 bases between the two germline ends. The CDR3 sequence is 15 residues long. Germline lookup yields CDR1 MNHEY and CDR2 SVGAGI. The CDR3 region is CASSYSSITAYGYTF. CDR3 nucleotide sequence: TGTGCCAGCAGTTACTCCTCGATTACGGCCTATGGCTACACCTTC.

V gene TRBV28 combines with J gene TRBJ1-1; weak D call: TRBD1 (5 bases). The CDR3 spans 18 residues. Between the trimmed V and J ends, which lost 1 base and 0 bases, there was a span of 18 bases. The V gene's germline CDR1 is MDHEN and CDR2 SYDVKM. Written as DNA, the CDR3 is TGTGCCAGCAGTTTATCAGGGTATGGGATCAAAATGAACACTGAAGCTTTCTTT. It encodes CASSLSGYGIKMNTEAFF.